Here is one TCR beta chain with its context. This entry is derived from a study of T cell responses to AZD1222 COVID-19 vaccine. The CDR3 runs 12 residues. Germline V lookup: CDR1 SQVTM, CDR2 ANQGSEA. V was shortened by 1 base and J by 5 bases, with 6 bases between the two germline ends. Profiled with immunoSEQ multiplex PCR; TCRdb holds only in-frame clones, not every one. In the table there are about 130,000 clones, around 90% of which are singletons. The origin of this receptor is an adult who received the AZD1222 COVID-19 vaccine. Source: peripheral blood, taken 28 days after the second AZD1222 dose. J is TRBJ2-1 and V is TRBV29-1; no firm D call. CDR3 sequence reads: CSVEGTHNEQFF. The CDR3 DNA sequence: TGCAGCGTTGAAGGGACGCACAATGAGCAGTTCTTC.